These 10 T cell receptor beta chains share one sample of origin, sequenced in a study of sequential checkpoint blockade in melanoma. Treatment in this sample: randomized to nivolumab then ipilimumab (arm A) or the reverse (arm B). Only in-frame clones appear in the TCRdb table, and some are missing; sequencing was by immunoSEQ multiplex PCR. The sample lists 3,500 to 4,500 clones; around 23% were seen once. The input for sequencing was tumor tissue (inferred from file names), taken from a patient given nivolumab and ipilimumab in sequence. The receptor source for this set is a human donor with melanoma.

This clone was counted many times. The CDR3 DNA reads TGTGCCAGCAGCTTCCAAGGGGGGAACACTGAAGCTTTCTTT. It encodes CASSFQGGNTEAFF. This rearrangement joins TRBV11-3 to TRBJ1-1, with a tentative D call TRBD1 (6 bases). CDR1 and CDR2 from the germline V gene are SGHNT and YENEEA. The CDR3 has 14 residues. V was pared by 3 bases and J by 1 base, with 9 bases between.

This clone was found many times. V and J are TRBV11-3 and TRBJ2-3, with TRBD1 identical over 7 bases. The CDR3 sequence is 16 residues long. Germline loops: CDR1 SGHNT, CDR2 YENEEA. The trim removed 5 bases at V and 2 bases at J, leaving 10 bases unmatched. CDR3: CASSPVDRRYTDTQYF. The CDR3 region has the DNA TGTGCCAGCAGCCCTGTGGACAGGCGATACACAGATACGCAGTATTTT.

Many counts were recorded for this clone. The J gene is TRBJ1-1, the V gene TRBV11-3; no firm D call. Germline CDR1 is SGHNT and CDR2 is YENEEA. V shed 5 bases and J shed 0 bases, with 28 bases lying between them. The CDR3 consists of 20 residues. CDR3 sequence: CASSHLFRRSQGPMNTEAFF. In DNA form, the CDR3 reads TGTGCCAGCAGCCACCTTTTCCGGAGGTCTCAAGGCCCTATGAACACTGAAGCTTTCTTT.

The chain couples TRBV9 to TRBJ1-1; weak D call: TRBD1 (5 bases). CDR1 is SGDLS, CDR2 YYNGEE, per germline. V was trimmed by 0 bases and J by 0 bases, leaving 12 bases between them. The length of the CDR3 is 16 residues. The CDR3 here is CASSVAGTVMNTEAFF. CDR3 sequence (DNA): TGTGCCAGCAGCGTAGCAGGGACCGTTATGAACACTGAAGCTTTCTTT.

This clone rates as large. This chain uses TRBV11-3 with TRBJ1-1, with 9 positions matching TRBD1. The germline V gene encodes CDR1 SGHNT and CDR2 YENEEA. This CDR3 is built from 17 residues. Trimming removed 4 bases from V and 1 base from J; junction bases left unmatched: 10. The CDR3 region has the DNA TGTGCCAGCAGCTCACAGGGGGCGGCAAGGCCGAACACTGAAGCTTTCTTT. Translating it yields CASSSQGAARPNTEAFF.

The J gene is TRBJ2-1, the V gene TRBV11-3; tentatively, D is TRBD2 (5 bases). The CDR3 covers 14 residues. The germline V gene encodes CDR1 SGHNT and CDR2 YENEEA. V shed 5 bases and J shed 5 bases, with 13 bases lying between them. In nucleotides, the CDR3 is TGTGCCAGCAGCGACATAACTAGAAACAATGAGCAGTTCTTC. This sequence encodes CASSDITRNNEQFF.

This clone is medium-sized in the sample. The chain joins TRBV28 to TRBJ2-7; weak D call: TRBD1 (6 bases). Germline CDR1 and CDR2: MDHEN and SYDVKM. Between the trimmed V and J ends, which lost 3 bases and 3 bases, there was a span of 9 bases. The CDR3 runs to 13 residues. The CDR3 region has the DNA TGTGCCAGCAGTTTTAGGGGGAGCTACGAGCAGTACTTC. Protein: CASSFRGSYEQYF.

This chain connects TRBV5-1 to TRBJ2-1; the D gene is possibly TRBD2 (6 bases). CDR1 SGHRS and CDR2 YFSETQ come from the germline V gene. Trimming left V 0 bases short and J 4 bases short, with 11 bases between. The CDR3 extends over 15 amino acids. The CDR3 nucleotides read TGCGCCAGCAGCTTGGAGGGACTGGAATACAATGAGCAGTTCTTC. This gives the protein CASSLEGLEYNEQFF.

At least ten counts were recorded for this clone. The V gene is TRBV11-3, the J gene TRBJ2-1, with a tentative D call TRBD2 (5 bases). Trimming took 5 bases from V and 7 from J, leaving 15 bases between them. Germline V gene data show CDR1 as SGHNT and CDR2 as YENEEA. This CDR3 is 14 amino acids long. The CDR3: CASSPLGGGNEQFF. The DNA of the CDR3 is TGTGCCAGCAGCCCCTTAGGAGGAGGAAATGAGCAGTTCTTC.

This clone was seen at least ten times. The chain links TRBV11-3 to TRBJ1-1, with D maybe TRBD1 (6 bases). V lost 3 bases and J lost 5, with 13 bases in between. CDR3 length: 14 amino acids. The germline V gene encodes CDR1 SGHNT and CDR2 YENEEA. CDR3 in amino acids: CASSFGQKGTEAFF. DNA of the CDR3: TGTGCCAGCAGCTTCGGACAGAAAGGGACTGAAGCTTTCTTT. Full variable domain (missing parts from reference TRBV11-3 and TRBJ1-1): EAGVVQSPRYKIIEKKQPVAFWCNPISGHNTLYWYLQNLGQGPELLIRYENEEAVDDSQLPKDRFSAERLKGVDSTLKIQPAELGDSAVYLCASSFGQKGTEAFFGQGTRLTVV.